Listed here is a single T cell receptor beta chain. This receptor's antigen is unknown. No per-base quality is available; no much larger clone lies one base away. The cohort consisted of approximately 690 healthy bone marrow donors. At the time of sampling, all cohort members were nominally healthy, though unrecorded immune exposures were likely present. The donor tested CMV seronegative and was one of the 352 seronegative cohort members. Each donor provided a peripheral blood sample, and peripheral blood mononuclear cells were used for TCR beta sequencing. Genomic DNA was extracted from the blood cell samples with the Qiagen DNeasy Blood Extraction Kit. Receptor amplification or capture employed the immunoSEQ multiplex PCR assay. For the multiplex PCR, a mixture combining 60 forward primers for TCR Vbeta segments and 13 reverse primers for TCR Jbeta segments was used. The CDR3 region of rearranged TCR beta genes was amplified from genomic DNA with a multiplex PCR assay. On the Illumina HiSeq System, the amplified TCR beta libraries were sequenced as 87-base-pair reads. Processing in the source paper ran as follows. A later analysis tallied 75 million to 95 million unique TCR beta chains across the 666 repertoires, and some 10 million of those chains were shared by two or more donors. To remove PCR and sequencing errors, raw reads were error-corrected and collapsed into unique sequences using a nearest-neighbor algorithm that merged closely related sequences. To assign V, D and J gene segments, CDR3 sequences were aligned to IMGT reference sequences. For a sequence to be retained, a match of at least six nucleotides to both a V gene segment and a J gene segment was required. A rearrangement was called productive if the CDR3 had no stop codons and remained in frame with V and J, and every other rearrangement was called non-productive. CDR3 was defined according to IMGT convention as the region running from the second conserved V-encoded cysteine to the conserved J-encoded phenylalanine. The earlier analysis of some 540 of the donors excluded any sequence lacking an unambiguous match to a single V gene segment. An earlier analysis of approximately 590 of the donors classified V segments as functional when productive rearrangements were above 56.7% and as segregating when the standard deviation between donors was above 5%. To diagnose cytomegalovirus status from the catalog of TCR beta chain sequences, a statistical classification framework was built. V and J gene assignment, in a later analysis, came from comparing TCR nucleotide sequences with IMGT/GENE-DB human TR gene sequences. In a later analysis, CDR3 sequences and most-parsimonious VDJ recombination scenarios were assigned using the TCRdist pipeline. In a later analysis, each TCR beta chain was defined by its CDR3 amino acid sequence together with its V-gene family, and reads without a unique V-gene family were excluded. As a way to deal with suspected cross-contamination and a sequencing artifact, a later analysis dropped more than 500 nucleotide sequences that were highly shared and had low generation probability. In a later analysis, a clonal expansion index was calculated for each public chain from normalized within-repertoire ranks of inferred template counts. In a later analysis, generation probabilities were computed with a VDJ recombination model fitted to out-of-frame rearrangements, and the resulting probabilities were checked against IGoR. A later analysis scored TCR-TCR, TCR-HLA and TCR-CMV co-occurrence with hypergeometric tests, applying a repertoire-size bias correction to TCR pairs. A later analysis estimated false discovery rates by permuting HLA or CMV assignments 20 times. A later analysis grouped co-occurring TCRs with DBSCAN, adding TCRdist sequence similarity when clustering within HLA-allele-positive subsets. Repertoires with fewer than 30,000 or more than 120,000 public chains were left out of co-occurrence clustering, as were a handful of repertoires with anomalous nucleotide sharing. This is the immuneACCESS table as TCRdb keeps it, with only in-frame sequences that have V and J called. A part of the clones is gone; compared with another copy, unresolved V genes explain less than half, and the rest is unexplained. V and J calls and clone size are those listed in that table; D and trimming were worked out from the DNA. The sample table holds some 150,000 clones, of which about 75% were seen once. Together, the top ten hold around 0.7% of the sample.

The germline V gene provides CDR1 KGHSH and CDR2 LQKENI. V loses 1 base of germline sequence and J loses 0 bases, and the interval between the two ends is 13 bases. The CDR3, cysteine through phenylalanine, is 18 amino acids long. Of the read, only the CDR3 DNA is kept; its 54 bases are in frame from base 1. The entry originates in a study of cytomegalovirus exposure and HLA in healthy donors (dated by TCRdb to about 2017). Background for the entire study: An earlier analysis of 587 of the donors reported about 260 Gb of sequence data and 95 million to 140 million unique TCR beta sequences obtained from around 190 million T cells. Among about 370 genotyped donors of the cohort, an average of approximately 200,000 unique TCR beta nucleotide sequences was sequenced per donor, of which about 19% were non-productive. The study aimed to test whether signatures of past pathogen exposure could be identified by cataloging public T cell receptors. Every repertoire in the discovery cohort had been generated on one and the same sequencing platform. To predict cytomegalovirus infection status, the study brought together high-throughput TCR immunosequencing, statistical association of individual TCRs with disease status, and machine learning. Besides the first cohort of around 670 subjects, a separate validation cohort made up of 120 different subjects was used. A handful of DR-DQ haplotypes were handled as single units for association and clustering because linkage in the cohort was strong. The genetic ancestry cluster associated with self-reported Caucasian donors included roughly four fifths of the roughly 410 genotyped donors. An earlier analysis of approximately 500 of the donors applied high-throughput TCR beta sequencing to assess whether each TCR beta V gene segment acted as functional or pseudogenic. Alongside the repertoire data, information on donor age, sex, ethnicity and CMV serostatus was compiled. In a later genetic analysis, genome-wide SNP genotypes for about three fifths of the 666 donors were used, and that subset was treated as a discovery cohort. The T cell repertoires of 666 subjects were profiled by immunosequencing and related to cytomegalovirus serostatus. Typing coverage varied by locus: about 629-640 donors for A, B, C, DRB1 and DQB1; approximately 560 for DQA1; more than 600 for DPA1; 400 to 480 for DPB1. About 300 gigabases of sequencing data and approximately 84 million unique TCR sequences were included in an early release covering 500 to 750 HLA-typed donors. Rather than drawing on any new phenotypic data, the later analysis identified candidate immune exposures from TCR beta sequences and the way those sequences occurred across donors. HLA typing covered class I and class II loci at four-digit resolution. To study patterns of TCR occurrence, a later analysis re-analyzed previously published TCR beta repertoires from just over 650 donors and added high-resolution HLA genotyping. The investigation overall reported the following: Assigning TCR associations to individual alleles was difficult when HLA alleles, especially DR and DQ, strongly co-occurred. While some public TCRs were present in many individuals, most TCR sequences turned up only very rarely across donors. Broadly in line with IMGT annotations, most TCR beta V segments showed up in productive rearrangements about 90% or about 30% of the time in an earlier analysis of some 590 of the donors. The 87-base-pair reads could not distinguish some IMGT-functional V segments, including TRBV6-2 and TRBV6-3, so those segments were excluded. According to a later analysis, parvovirus B19, influenza, CMV and Epstein-Barr virus appeared linked to several top co-occurrence clusters. The classifier was reported to diagnose cytomegalovirus status with high specificity and sensitivity in both the original cohort and the validation cohort. An association between a missense DCLRE1C variant and V-gene and J-gene trimming of TCR beta chains was found in a later genetic analysis and replicated in an independent cohort. Because some donors lacked HLA typing at each locus, the association tests relied only on the typed subset. In a later analysis, most CMV-associated TCR beta chains were found to appear HLA-restricted, with HLA associations seemingly driven largely by CMV exposure. At a false discovery rate of 0.05, a later analysis linked 16,000 or so TCR beta sequences to specific HLA alleles. The study listed approximately 150 TCR beta chains as associated with cytomegalovirus. A further reported finding was that TCR beta sequences accurately predicted the HLA-A and HLA-B alleles for most subjects in the first cohort. In this cohort, only TCR beta chains were sequenced, and detectable features were limited by the absence of alpha or paired-chain data. A cluster of highly shared sequence variants was judged likely to be a technical artifact of the sequencing pipeline. Linkage disequilibrium might explain the correlated functional status among segregating V segments, but an unknown experimental factor could not be ruled out. Sequencing depth was assumed to be roughly uniform across donors in the presence/absence analyses, though that assumption may not hold. In a later analysis, TCR association rates were found to vary across HLA loci, with the most associated TCRs seen for DRB1 alleles and the fewest for HLA-C alleles. Compared with equally common non-associated chains, HLA-associated TCR beta chains in a later analysis were more clonally expanded and had lower generation probabilities. The authors suggested that the approach could potentially be extended to other disease states and immunological phenotypes. The only immune exposure information available for the cohort was CMV serostatus. A few of the identified cytomegalovirus-associated TCR beta chains were confirmed in vitro to be specific for cytomegalovirus antigens. A later genetic analysis reported fewer N-insertions in productive TCRs among donors in an Asian-associated ancestry cluster than the roughly 700-donor mean. Approximately 16 rarely observed V segments, including chromosome 9 orphons, were excluded from the earlier analysis of about 500 of the donors because counts were too low.

Sequenced sample: PBMCs. This sequence uses TRBV18 and TRBJ2-6; D gene: possibly TRBD1, on 6 matching bases. This clonotype originated in a male donor in good health and CMV-seronegative. The CDR3 region reads CASSPRGQTVSGANVLTF. The DNA reads as follows: TGTGCCAGCTCACCACGCGGACAGACAGTCTCTGGGGCCAACGTCCTGACTTTC.